The clone carrying this T cell receptor (beta chain) was counted between two and nine times. This sample was included in a study of CD8+ T cells in alopecia areata. Extraction and reverse transcription of RNA yielded cDNA as the sequencing template. Sequencing was performed with immunoSEQ multiplex PCR; in TCRdb, only in-frame clones are kept and a portion is missing. The sample comprises about 160,000 clones, roughly 48% of which are singletons, and more than 6.5% rests with the top ten. The ends were cut back, 1 base at V and 8 bases at J, with 17 bases in the middle. The CDR3 is 15 amino acids. Germline V gene lookup returns CDR1 MGHDK and CDR2 SYGVNS.

This clonotype was sampled from a human donor with alopecia areata. The source material was CD4+ T cells sorted from blood. The rearrangement joins TRBV25-1 to TRBJ1-2; no firm D call. CDR3 loop: CASSESETSFGGYTF. The CDR3, as DNA: TGTGCCAGCAGTGAATCGGAGACGTCCTTCGGCGGCTACACCTTC.